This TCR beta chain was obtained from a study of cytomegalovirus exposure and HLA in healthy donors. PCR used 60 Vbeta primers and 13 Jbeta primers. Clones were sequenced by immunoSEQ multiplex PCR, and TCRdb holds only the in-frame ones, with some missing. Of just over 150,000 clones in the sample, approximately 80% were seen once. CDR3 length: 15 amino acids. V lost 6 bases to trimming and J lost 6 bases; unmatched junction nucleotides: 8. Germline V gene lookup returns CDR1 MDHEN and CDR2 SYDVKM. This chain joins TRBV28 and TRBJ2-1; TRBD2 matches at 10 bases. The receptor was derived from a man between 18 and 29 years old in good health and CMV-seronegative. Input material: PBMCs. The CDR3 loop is CASRAKRGGLNEQFF. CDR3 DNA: TGTGCCAGCAGGGCTAAGCGGGGGGGCCTCAATGAGCAGTTCTTC. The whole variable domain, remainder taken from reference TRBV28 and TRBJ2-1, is DVKVTQSSRYLVKRTGEKVFLECVQDMDHENMFWYRQDPGLGLRLIYFSYDVKMKEKGDIPEGYSVSREKKERFSLILESASTNQTSMYLCASRAKRGGLNEQFFGPGTRLTVL.